Presented here are 21 T cell receptor beta chains from one specimen sequenced in a study of T cell repertoires in cytomegalovirus infection (dated by TCRdb to the late 2010s). Explained via the paper, the treatment or condition label denotes: in vitro stimulation with specific CMV peptide epitopes to enrich CMV-specific T cells. Their target antigens are unknown. This sample was sequenced with an Illumina HiSeq 1500. TCRdb applied fastp at Q25 and MiXCR to the public reads, then kept only in-frame beta chains. Records with the same CDR3 protein are collapsed into one entry carrying the most frequent genes and DNA. This sample gives nearly 700,000 distinct CDR3 sequences in total; around a third of them show up just once. The top ten constitute about 20% of the sample. Source: cultured PBMCs, taken from culture after CMV antigen stimulation. Receptors were obtained from a human donor in good health (CMV status not recorded). Some clones in this sample may be carry-over from other donors' samples.

The gene calls are TRBV20-1 and TRBJ2-7; TRBD2 matches at 7 bases. Germline V gene lookup returns CDR1 DFQATT and CDR2 SNEGSKA (reference sequence). V shed 5 bases and J 5 bases; nucleotides not matched to a gene: 9. The CDR3 is 13 amino acids. This CDR3 reads CSAYRSGRDEQYF. The CDR3 bases are TGCAGTGCTTATAGATCAGGGAGGGACGAGCAGTACTTC.

The V gene is TRBV11-2, the J gene TRBJ1-4; D gene unclear. CDR1 and CDR2 (germline): SGHAT, FQNNGV. The CDR3 covers 21 residues. V was trimmed by 2 bases and J by 8 bases, leaving 33 bases between them. Here the CDR3 reads CASSLKSFGKTGEGPEEKLFF. As DNA, the CDR3 is TGTGCCAGCAGCTTAAAAAGTTTCGGGAAGACGGGAGAAGGGCCCGAGGAAAAACTGTTTTTT.

The DNA for the CDR3 is TGTGCCAGCAGCCGCAGACAAAGCGGGGAGCTGTTTTTT. Encoded protein: CASSRRQSGELFF. The chain recombines TRBV7-9 with TRBJ2-2; the D is unclear. Germline CDR1 and CDR2: SEHNR and FQNEAQ (reference sequence). There are 13 residues in the CDR3. The V gene lost 5 bases and the J gene lost 7 bases, with 11 bases spanning the gap.

The rearrangement uses TRBV28 and TRBJ1-2; the D gene is possibly TRBD1 (5 bases). The CDR3 extends over 13 amino acids. Germline-derived CDR1 and CDR2 are MDHEN and SYDVKM. Trimming cost V 3 bases and J 6 bases, with 11 bases left between them. Here the CDR3 reads CASSFPGGNGYTF. For the CDR3, the DNA is TGTGCCAGCAGTTTCCCCGGGGGGAATGGCTACACCTTC.

A few counts support this clonotype. The chain combines TRBV6-8 with TRBJ2-1; TRBD2 aligns across 9 bases. The V segment lost 7 bases and the J segment 6 bases; nucleotides outside the gene matches: 10. CDR1 is MNHGY and CDR2 is SAAAGT in the germline V gene. The CDR3 sequence is 15 residues long. The CDR3 DNA is TGTGCCAGCACCCCCTTAGCGGGAGTTTTCAATGAGCAGTTCTTC. Its translation: CASTPLAGVFNEQFF.

This clonotype has a count of ten or more. The chain recombines TRBV7-8 with TRBJ2-5; D gene unclear. The V gene lost 8 bases and the J gene lost 5 bases, with 15 bases spanning the gap. The CDR3 spans 13 residues. Germline V gene sequence: CDR1 SGHVS, CDR2 FQNEAQ. CDR3 amino acids: CASLQGLGETQYF. The CDR3 bases are TGTGCCAGCCTCCAAGGCCTGGGGGAGACCCAGTACTTC.

This chain joins TRBV6-1 and TRBJ2-3, with 8 bases identical to TRBD2. After removal of 5 bases from V and 6 bases from J, the junction contained 16 bases not matched to a gene. This CDR3 contains 17 residues. Germline values: CDR1 MNHNS, CDR2 SASEGT. This CDR3 reads CASSPSPKAGGRDTQYF. As DNA, the CDR3 is TGTGCCAGCAGTCCCTCCCCAAAGGCGGGAGGCCGGGATACGCAGTATTTT.

V usage is TRBV27 and J usage is TRBJ1-1; no firm D call. Trimming left V 7 bases short and J 8 bases short, with 14 bases between. CDR3 length equals 12 residues. CDR1 is MNHEY and CDR2 is SMNVEV in the germline V gene (reference sequence). The CDR3 region is CASKPLRGEAFF. The CDR3 DNA is TGTGCCAGCAAACCCCTGAGAGGGGAAGCTTTCTTT.

This clonotype was observed a handful of times. The CDR3: CSARGLSRSDEQFF. DNA of the CDR3: TGCAGTGCTAGAGGACTTAGCCGCAGCGATGAGCAGTTCTTC. The chain links TRBV20-1 to TRBJ2-1; the D is unclear. V was pared by 1 base and J by 8 bases, with 15 bases between. CDR1 is DFQATT and CDR2 is SNEGSKA in the germline V gene (reference sequence). CDR3 size: 14 residues.

This clonotype was seen a few times. The chain recombines TRBV11-2 with TRBJ2-4; perhaps TRBD2 as D (5 bases). This CDR3 comprises 16 residues. V gave up 1 base and J gave up 3 bases, with 13 bases separating them. CDR1 is SGHAT, CDR2 FQNNGV, per germline. The CDR3 loop reads CASSLVLGSGKNIQYF. As DNA, the CDR3 is TGTGCCAGCAGCTTAGTTCTAGGGAGCGGCAAAAACATTCAGTACTTC.

V gene TRBV7-2 combines with J gene TRBJ2-3; 7 bases line up with TRBD2. CDR3 length: 15 residues. Germline V gene lookup returns CDR1 SGHTA and CDR2 FQGNSA. V gave up 1 base and J gave up 4 bases; unmatched junction bases: 5. CDR3 DNA: TGTGCCAGCAGCTTAGTACGTGGGGGGGCAGATACGCAGTATTTT. It encodes CASSLVRGGADTQYF.

The chain joins TRBV12-5 to TRBJ2-5, with D uncertain. V lost 3 bases to trimming and J lost 1 base, with 0 bases between them. The CDR3 contains 11 residues. Germline V CDR1 and CDR2: LGHNT, FRNRAP. This chain's CDR3 is CASGFQETQYF. CDR3 bases: TGTGCTAGTGGTTTCCAAGAGACCCAGTACTTC.

This clonotype turned up a few times. Possible read error: a much larger clone is one base away. The gene calls are TRBV12-3 or TRBV12-4 and TRBJ1-1; no clear D gene. Trimming took off 6 bases at V and 4 bases at J, with 12 bases between the two ends. There are 13 residues in the CDR3. This chain's CDR3 is CASSPGRATEAFF. The CDR3 DNA is TGTGCCAGCAGCCCCGGTAGGGCCACTGAAGCTTTCTTT.

This clonotype came up many times. The rearrangement uses TRBV7-2 and TRBJ1-2, with D perhaps matching TRBD1 (5 bases). Trimming removed 2 bases at V and 2 bases at J, with 18 bases between. The germline gives CDR1 SGHTA, CDR2 FQGNSA. This CDR3 contains 17 residues. The CDR3 region is CASSLTGGEGLNYGYTF. DNA for the CDR3: TGTGCCAGCAGCTTAACCGGGGGAGAAGGACTAAACTATGGCTACACCTTC.

V and J are TRBV7-2 and TRBJ1-6, with D perhaps TRBD1 (5 bases). The length of the CDR3 is 14 residues. Looked up from germline, CDR1 is SGHTA and CDR2 is FQGNSA. V dropped 5 bases and J dropped 10 bases, with 15 bases sitting between them. CDR3 protein: CASSRGEVGSPLHF. CDR3 DNA: TGTGCCAGCAGCCGGGGGGAGGTTGGGTCACCCCTCCACTTT.

The J gene is TRBJ1-6, the V gene TRBV27, with a possible D match to TRBD1 (6 bases). The germline CDR1 and CDR2 sequences are MNHEY and SMNVEV (reference sequence). This CDR3 has 16 residues. The germline V and J ends were trimmed by 6 bases and 7 bases, with 19 bases remaining between them. CDR3 residues: CASRGGQPRQNSPLHF. As DNA, the CDR3 is TGTGCCAGCAGGGGGGGACAACCCAGGCAAAATTCACCCCTCCACTTT.

The CDR3 spells CASSPPGRLQETQYF. CDR3 bases: TGTGCCAGCAGCCCTCCGGGACGCCTCCAGGAGACCCAGTACTTC. The genes are TRBV7-6 and TRBJ2-5; D tentatively reads TRBD1 or TRBD2 (5 bases each). The CDR3 has 15 residues. The V gene lost 5 bases and the J gene lost 5 bases, with 18 bases spanning the gap. Per germline, CDR1 SGHVS and CDR2 FNYEAQ.

This clonotype is a singleton in its sample. The CDR3 bases are TGCGCCAGCAGCCGGGACAGACCCTCCTACAATGAGCAGTTCTTC. Encoded protein: CASSRDRPSYNEQFF. The rearrangement uses TRBV4-1 and TRBJ2-1; 7 bases align to TRBD1. The CDR3 runs 15 residues. The J segment lost 0 bases and the V segment lost 4 bases, leaving 3 bases of the junction unmatched. Germline V gene lookup returns CDR1 MGHRA and CDR2 YSYEKL.

This clonotype was observed a few times. The rearrangement joins TRBV6-2 or TRBV6-3 to TRBJ1-2, with D maybe TRBD1 (5 bases). Trimming took off 0 bases at V and 3 bases at J, with 8 bases between the two ends. Germline-derived CDR1 and CDR2 are MNHEY and SVGEGT. The CDR3 is made up of 14 amino acids. The DNA of the CDR3 is TGTGCCAGCAGTTACTCCAGGGCGGACTATGGCTACACCTTC. Residues: CASSYSRADYGYTF.

This clonotype was picked up a small number of times. V usage is TRBV7-9 and J usage is TRBJ2-5; the D gene is possibly TRBD2 (6 bases). Trimming took 3 bases from V and 2 from J, leaving 13 bases between them. Germline V gene data show CDR1 as SEHNR and CDR2 as FQNEAQ (reference sequence). This CDR3 region has 15 residues. The CDR3 DNA reads TGTGCCAGCAGCTTTTCGGGGGAGCGGCAAGAGACCCAGTACTTC. Amino acid sequence: CASSFSGERQETQYF.

The gene calls are TRBV5-4 and TRBJ2-1; TRBD2 aligns across 8 bases. Germline trimming cut 4 bases from V and 8 bases from J; bases unmatched to any gene: 8. Germline values: CDR1 SGHNT, CDR2 YYREEE (reference sequence). CDR3 length: 14 amino acids. The DNA for the CDR3 is TGTGCCAGCAGCCGAGGACTAGCCAGCGATGAGCAGTTCTTC. This encodes CASSRGLASDEQFF.